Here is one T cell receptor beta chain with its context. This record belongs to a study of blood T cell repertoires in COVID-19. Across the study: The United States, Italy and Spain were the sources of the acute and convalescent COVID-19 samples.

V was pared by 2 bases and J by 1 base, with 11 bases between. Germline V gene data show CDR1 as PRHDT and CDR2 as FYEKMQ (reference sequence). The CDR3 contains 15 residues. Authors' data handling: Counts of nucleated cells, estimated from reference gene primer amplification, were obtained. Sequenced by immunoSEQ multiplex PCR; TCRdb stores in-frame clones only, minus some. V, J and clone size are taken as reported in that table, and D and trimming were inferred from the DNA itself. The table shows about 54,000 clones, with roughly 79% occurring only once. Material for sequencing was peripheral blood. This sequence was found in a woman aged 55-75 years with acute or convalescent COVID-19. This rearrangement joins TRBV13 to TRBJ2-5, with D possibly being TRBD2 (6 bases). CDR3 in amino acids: CASSLRTNFQETQYF. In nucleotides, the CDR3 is TGTGCCAGCAGCTTAAGGACTAACTTCCAAGAGACCCAGTACTTC. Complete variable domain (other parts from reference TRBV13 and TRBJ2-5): AAGVIQSPRHLIKEKRETATLKCYPIPRHDTVYWYQQGPGQDPQFLISFYEKMQSDKGSIPDRFSAQQFSDYHSELNMSSLELGDSALYFCASSLRTNFQETQYFGPGTRLLVL.